Detailed here is one T cell receptor (beta chain). Its antigen is unidentified. Subset-specific monoclonal antibody beads were used to isolate T cell subsets. V lost 0 bases and J lost 0, with 7 bases in between. CDR1 is SGHRS, CDR2 YFSETQ, per germline. This CDR3 contains 16 residues. The sample originates from a study of relationships among human T cell subsets. Study-level points and caveats: Th1, Th2 and regulatory subsets overlapped substantially in CDR3 sequences.

From mRNA, alpha and beta CDR3 regions were amplified using semiquantitative ARM-PCR. ARM-PCR used tagged nested gene-specific primers, then communal superprimers for exponential amplification. TCRdb analysed the multiplex PCR reads with MiXCR anew, one entry per CDR3 protein. The repertoire has 16,000 or so distinct CDR3 sequences, 62% of them found once; the top ten carry under 40%. Input material: total T cells sorted from blood. The clonotype was recovered from a man in his forties in good health. The rearrangement joins TRBV5-1 to TRBJ2-6; D gene uncertain. Here the CDR3 DNA reads TGCGCCAGCAGCTTGGGGAGTAGCTCTGGGGCCAACGTCCTGACTTTC. Protein product: CASSLGSSSGANVLTF.